Below, 24 T cell receptor beta chains from the same sample are listed, as sequenced in a study of T cell clonality in common variable immunodeficiency (dated by TCRdb to about 2015). Libraries were made using the immunoSEQ multiplex PCR assay. Not all clones reach the TCRdb copy of this immuneACCESS table, which keeps in-frame sequences only. Checked studies attribute under half of the gap to unresolved V genes and leave the rest unexplained. This sample includes around 50,000 clones, and none of them was observed just once. Approximately 6.2% of the sample belongs to the ten largest clones. The sequenced material came from peripheral blood mononuclear cells. Receptors were obtained from a person between 18 and 69 years old in good health.

This clone was observed many times. The CDR3 end falls 3 residues outside the read, so it is completed with the germline J gene. The chain uses TRBV4-1 and TRBJ2-5, with D possibly TRBD1 on 6 matching bases. From germline, CDR1 is MGHRA and CDR2 YSYEKL. Trimming pared 1 base from V and 3 bases from J, leaving 9 bases between. The CDR3 is 14 amino acids. The CDR3 is CASSQADRKETQYF. The part of the CDR3 DNA that was read is TGCGCCAGCAGCCAAGCGGACAGAAAAGAGACC.

This clone was seen repeatedly, ten times or more. The read falls 3 residues short of the CDR3 end, and the missing part is taken from the germline J gene. The chain combines TRBV11-3 with TRBJ2-2; D is ambiguous. Trimming took 6 bases from V and 6 from J, leaving 14 bases between them. The CDR3 is made up of 14 amino acids. Looked up from germline, CDR1 is SGHNT and CDR2 is YENEEA. CDR3 bases read: TGTGCCAGCAGTCAACTCACGGGTGCCGGGGAG. It codes for CASSQLTGAGE. The whole CDR3 protein is CASSQLTGAGELFF.

This clone was recorded at least ten times. The CDR3 end lies 3 residues beyond the end of the read and is filled in from the germline J gene. The chain combines TRBV14 with TRBJ2-2; maybe TRBD1 (6 bases). Germline V gene lookup returns CDR1 SGHDN and CDR2 FVKESK. The CDR3 has 15 residues. Trimming left V 4 bases short and J 1 base short, with 10 bases between. The CDR3 bases that were read are TGTGCCAGCAGCCCCTTGGACAGGAACACCGGGGAG. Its protein is CASSPLDRNTGE. The complete CDR3 protein is CASSPLDRNTGELFF.

This clone was recorded many times. CDR3 amino acids: CASSGSGGSSYEQYF. The CDR3 bases that were read are TGTGCCAGCAGCGGCAGCGGGGGGAGCTCCTACGAG. The V and J genes are TRBV9 and TRBJ2-7; 9 positions match TRBD2. The read terminates 3 residues ahead of where the CDR3 ends, so the germline J gene completes it. Germline CDR1 is SGDLS and CDR2 is YYNGEE. V trimming: 3 bases; J trimming: 0 bases; junction bases outside the gene matches: 4. CDR3 length equals 15 residues. The full variable domain, its missing parts supplied by reference TRBV9 and TRBJ2-7, is DSGVTQTPKHLITATGQRVTLRCSPRSGDLSVYWYQQSLDQGLQFLIQYYNGEERAKGNILERFSAQQFPDLHSELNLSSLELGDSALYFCASSGSGGSSYEQYFGPGTRLTVT.

This clone was observed at least ten times. The sequence runs out 3 residues before the end of the CDR3; the remainder is reconstructed from the germline J gene. V is TRBV28 and J is TRBJ1-4; no definite D call. Trimming took off 4 bases at V and 8 bases at J, with 20 bases between the two ends. This CDR3 is built from 16 residues. The germline V gene encodes CDR1 MDHEN and CDR2 SYDVKM. Incomplete CDR3 DNA: TGTGCCAGCAGTTCCCCCACCCGACATAAAGGCGAAAAA. Translated, it gives CASSSPTRHKGEK. The entire CDR3 is CASSSPTRHKGEKLFF.

This clone was found many times. The read ends 3 residues before the CDR3 terminus; that terminus is restored from the germline J gene. This chain connects TRBV7-7 to TRBJ2-3; 8 positions agree with TRBD2. The CDR3 loop spans 18 amino acids. Losses at the gene ends were 5 bases for V and 2 bases for J; bases not matched to a gene: 15. CDR1 SSHAT and CDR2 FNYEAQ come from the germline V gene (reference sequence). The covered CDR3 bases are TGTGCCAGCAGCGACTTCCCCGAGGCGGGGGGATCCACAGATACG. Its translation is CASSDFPEAGGSTDT. The full CDR3 protein is CASSDFPEAGGSTDTQYF.

This clone was observed at least ten times. The CDR3 end falls 3 residues outside the read, so it is completed with the germline J gene. The rearrangement uses TRBV5-5 and TRBJ1-5; D might be TRBD1 (6 bases). The CDR3 runs 15 residues. Germline-derived CDR1 and CDR2 are SGHKS and YYEKEE (reference sequence). Deletions cut 4 bases from V and 4 bases from J, with 15 bases between. The CDR3 region is CASSPETGFNQPQHF. The CDR3 DNA, read in part, is TGTGCCAGCAGCCCCGAAACAGGGTTTAATCAGCCC. Variable domain in full (rest from reference TRBV5-5 and TRBJ1-5): DAGVTQSPTHLIKTRGQQVTLRCSPISGHKSVSWYQQVLGQGPQFIFQYYEKEERGRGNFPDRFSARQFPNYSSELNVNALLLGDSALYLCASSPETGFNQPQHFGDGTRLSIL.

The sample holds a few counts of this clone. The sequenced fragment ends 3 residues before the CDR3 boundary, so the rest is inferred from the germline J gene. This chain connects TRBV10-2 to TRBJ2-3; 7 bases are a match to TRBD1. Germline assignment: CDR1 WSHSY and CDR2 SAAADI. This CDR3 is built from 12 residues. The part of the CDR3 DNA that was read is TGCGCCAGCTGGGACAGTTGGGAGACG. This encodes CASWDSWET. The whole CDR3 reads CASWDSWETQYF.

This clone showed up many times. Sequencing ends 3 residues short of the CDR3 end; the germline J gene provides the rest. The genes are TRBV4-1 and TRBJ2-2; 9 bases match TRBD1. The CDR3 length is 14 residues. In germline, CDR1 is MGHRA, CDR2 YSYEKL. The V gene end was trimmed by 4 bases and the J gene end by 4 bases; junction bases not matched to a gene: 1. CDR3 residues: CASSRDRATGELFF. The sequenced part of the CDR3 DNA is TGCGCCAGCAGCCGGGACAGGGCCACCGGGGAG.

At least ten counts were recorded for this clone. The DNA ends 3 residues before the CDR3 does, and the rest of the CDR3 is filled in from the germline J gene. J is TRBJ2-2 and V is TRBV10-1; 10 nucleotides agree with TRBD2. CDR3 length: 15 amino acids. The germline V gene encodes CDR1 WNHNN and CDR2 SYGVQD (reference sequence). V shed 3 bases and J 3 bases; nucleotides not matched to a gene: 1. The sequenced CDR3 bases are TGCGCCAGCAGTGAAGCGGGGGGGCACACCGGGGAG. Translating gives CASSEAGGHTGE. The whole CDR3 region reads CASSEAGGHTGELFF.

This clone was seen many times. The read ends 3 residues before the CDR3 terminus; that terminus is restored from the germline J gene. The rearrangement uses TRBV4-1 and TRBJ2-3; 7 bases align to TRBD2. From germline, CDR1 is MGHRA and CDR2 YSYEKL. V dropped 3 bases and J dropped 4; count of bases not matched to a gene: 1. The length of the CDR3 is 13 residues. The sequenced part of the CDR3 DNA is TGCGCCAGCAGCCACCGGGGGGCAGATACG. Encoded protein: CASSHRGADT. The entire CDR3 protein is CASSHRGADTQYF.

This clone has ten or more counts. The read comes to an end 3 residues before the CDR3 does, leaving the germline J gene to fill in the end. V and J are TRBV9 and TRBJ2-3; D gene unclear. The CDR3 has 14 residues. CDR1 SGDLS and CDR2 YYNGEE come from the germline V gene. V gave up 4 bases and J gave up 4 bases, with 13 bases separating them. The DNA read from the CDR3 is TGTGCCAGCAGCCCGCGATCCGATCCAGATACG. Amino acid sequence: CASSPRSDPDT. The complete CDR3 reads CASSPRSDPDTQYF. Combining the CDR3 with reference TRBV9 and TRBJ2-3 gives the whole variable domain DSGVTQTPKHLITATGQRVTLRCSPRSGDLSVYWYQQSLDQGLQFLIQYYNGEERAKGNILERFSAQQFPDLHSELNLSSLELGDSALYFCASSPRSDPDTQYFGPGTRLTVL.

This clone was seen repeatedly, ten times or more. The observed sequence ends 3 residues before the CDR3 terminus, with the missing tail filled in from the germline J gene. The gene calls are TRBV20-1 and TRBJ2-7; 8 bases match TRBD2. In germline, CDR1 is DFQATT, CDR2 SNEGSKA (reference sequence). This CDR3 is built from 15 residues. Trimming cost V 0 bases and J 0 bases; bases outside gene matches: 4. CDR3 sequence reads: CSARDRGGASYEQYF. The part of the CDR3 DNA that was read is TGCAGTGCTAGAGATCGGGGGGGTGCCTCCTACGAG.

This clone was recorded many times. The read ends 3 residues early relative to the CDR3; the germline J gene fills the gap. The chain carries TRBV18 and TRBJ2-3; D is ambiguous. V was pared by 0 bases and J by 4 bases, with 5 bases between. Germline V CDR1 and CDR2: KGHSH, LQKENI. This CDR3 contains 13 residues. The DNA read from the CDR3 is TGTGCCAGCTCACCACCTAGCCCAGATACG. This translates into CASSPPSPDT. The whole CDR3 sequence is CASSPPSPDTQYF.

This clone has ten or more counts. The read terminates 3 residues before the CDR3 end, so the remaining end is supplied by the germline J gene. The V gene is TRBV4-2, the J gene TRBJ1-1; D is unclear. This CDR3 is 15 amino acids long. The V gene lost 1 base and the J gene lost 2 bases, with 11 bases spanning the gap. Germline V lookup: CDR1 LGHNA, CDR2 YNFKEQ. The CDR3 bases that were read are TGTGCCAGCAGCCAAGGGTGGCAGACTAACACTGAA. Translating it yields CASSQGWQTNTE. The CDR3 in full is CASSQGWQTNTEAFF.

This clone was seen many times. With the read ending 3 residues before the CDR3 end, the germline J gene is used to fill in that end. The chain recombines TRBV30 with TRBJ2-7, with 9 bases matching TRBD1. The CDR3 consists of 14 residues. Germline V gene lookup returns CDR1 GTSNPN and CDR2 SVGIG (reference sequence). J gave up 0 bases and V 2 bases, and 2 bases lay outside the gene matches. CDR3 loop: CAWSKDRGSYEQYF. The sequenced part of the CDR3 DNA is TGTGCCTGGAGTAAGGACAGGGGCTCCTACGAG. The variable domain in full, with the rest retrieved from reference TRBV30 and TRBJ2-7, is SQTIHQWPATLVQPVGSPLSLECTVEGTSNPNLYWYRQAAGRGLQLLFYSVGIGQISSEVPQNLSASRPQDRQFILSSKKLLLSDSGFYLCAWSKDRGSYEQYFGPGTRLTVT.

In the case of this clone: Sequencing ends 3 residues short of the CDR3 end; the germline J gene provides the rest. This chain connects TRBV6-4 to TRBJ2-4; no firm D call. This CDR3 is 17 amino acids long. From germline, CDR1 is MRHNA and CDR2 SNTAGT. The CDR3: CASSDLPGALANYGQYF. Incomplete CDR3 DNA: TGTGCCAGCAGTGACCTTCCTGGTGCCTTAGCTAACTATGGT.

The table lists this clone with many counts. The read gets to within 3 residues of the CDR3 end, and the germline J gene fills in the rest. This chain links TRBV6-1 with TRBJ1-6; TRBD1 matches 8 bases. This CDR3 spans 14 amino acids. V lost 0 bases and J lost 9; bases outside the gene matches: 1. CDR1 is MNHNS and CDR2 is SASEGT in the germline V gene. This chain's CDR3 is CASSEAQGASPLHF. Partial CDR3 DNA: TGTGCCAGCAGTGAAGCGCAGGGGGCTTCACCC.

At least ten counts were recorded for this clone. The read halts 3 residues ahead of the CDR3 end, with the missing end drawn from the germline J gene. V is TRBV7-9 and J is TRBJ2-1; no reliable D call. Germline V gene sequence: CDR1 SEHNR, CDR2 FQNEAQ (reference sequence). This CDR3 contains 13 residues. Trimming took 11 bases from V and 2 from J, leaving 13 bases between them. CDR3: CAGLLIPYNEQFF. The sequenced part of the CDR3 DNA is TGTGCCGGTCTTCTAATACCCTACAATGAG.

As regards this clone: The observed sequence ends 3 residues before the CDR3 terminus, with the missing tail filled in from the germline J gene. The J gene is TRBJ2-7, the V gene TRBV13; 8 bases agree with TRBD1. The germline CDR1 and CDR2 sequences are PRHDT and FYEKMQ (reference sequence). J lost 5 bases, V lost 4 bases, and 7 bases had no gene match. The CDR3 runs to 14 residues. CDR3 bases read: TGTGCCAGCAGCTCTGACAGGGGTGGCCACGAG. This translates into CASSSDRGGHE. From start to end, the CDR3 is CASSSDRGGHEQYF.

This clone was recorded many times. The read ends 3 residues shy of where the CDR3 ends; the end is completed using the germline J gene. This rearrangement joins TRBV7-9 to TRBJ2-7; 7 bases match TRBD1. V shed 5 bases, J shed 3 bases, and the junction held 7 bases outside the gene matches. The CDR3 contains 14 residues. CDR1 is SEHNR and CDR2 is FQNEAQ in the germline V gene (reference sequence). The CDR3 bases that were read are TGTGCCAGCAGCGGAGACAGGGTAGGCTACGAG. It translates to CASSGDRVGYE. The CDR3 reads in full as CASSGDRVGYEQYF. Full variable domain (rest looked up from reference TRBV7-9 and TRBJ2-7): DTGVSQNPRHKITKRGQNVTFRCDPISEHNRLYWYRQTLGQGPEFLTYFQNEAQLEKSRLLSDRFSAERPKGSFSTLEIQRTEQGDSAMYLCASSGDRVGYEQYFGPGTRLTVT.

This clone has a count of ten or more. Read coverage stops 3 residues before the CDR3 terminus; the germline J gene supplies the remainder. The chain employs TRBV23-1 and TRBJ2-5; D unresolved. TRBV23-1 is annotated as an ORF whose role is uncertain. CDR3 size: 14 residues. The V gene lost 10 bases and the J gene lost 3 bases, with 18 bases spanning the gap. The CDR3 sequence: CATLMRYEEETQYF. CDR3 DNA, as far as it was read: TGCGCCACCCTTATGAGGTACGAGGAAGAGACC.

This clone was counted ten times or more. The CDR3 end lies 3 residues beyond the end of the read and is filled in from the germline J gene. The chain combines TRBV10-1 with TRBJ2-3; D is unresolved. The CDR3 is 14 residues long. Germline assignment: CDR1 WNHNN and CDR2 SYGVQD (reference sequence). The ends were cut back, 0 bases at V and 2 bases at J, with 6 bases in the middle. Partial CDR3 DNA: TGCGCCAGCAGTGAGTCCAGGAACACAGATACG. Translation gives CASSESRNTDT. The whole CDR3 region reads CASSESRNTDTQYF.

Many counts were recorded for this clone. The CDR3 is cut off 3 residues early in the read; its end comes from the germline J gene. The chain combines TRBV5-1 with TRBJ2-3, with D possibly matching TRBD1 (6 bases). The CDR3 loop spans 13 amino acids. Germline V gene data show CDR1 as SGHRS and CDR2 as YFSETQ. CDR3: CASSFPRGETQYF. The part of the CDR3 DNA that was read is TGCGCCAGCAGCTTTCCCAGGGGAGAGACG.